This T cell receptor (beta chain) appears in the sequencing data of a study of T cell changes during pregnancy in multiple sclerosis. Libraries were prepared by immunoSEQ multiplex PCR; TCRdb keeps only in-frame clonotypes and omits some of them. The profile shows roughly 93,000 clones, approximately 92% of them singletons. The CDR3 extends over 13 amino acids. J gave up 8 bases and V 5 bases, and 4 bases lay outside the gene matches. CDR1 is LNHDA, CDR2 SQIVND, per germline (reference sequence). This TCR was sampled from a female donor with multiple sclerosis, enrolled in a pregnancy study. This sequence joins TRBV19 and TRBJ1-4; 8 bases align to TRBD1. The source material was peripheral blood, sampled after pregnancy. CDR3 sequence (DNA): TGTGCCAGTAGTGGATACAGGGGGGAAAAACTGTTTTTT. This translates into CASSGYRGEKLFF.